A selection of T cell receptor beta chains follows, all from one sample in a study of beta chain features in type 1 diabetes. The method was immunoSEQ multiplex PCR; TCRdb's version includes in-frame clones alone and lacks a portion of them. The sample lists 350,000 or so clones, around a fifth occurring once. Sequenced material: naive CD4+ T cells from blood. These receptors all come from a young woman in good health. Each CDR3 is given with its conserved first and last residue. Fields, in order: J gene, D gene, V gene, CDR3 protein. A D gene is named only where the DNA matches it firmly.

J: TRBJ1-5
D: TRBD1
V: TRBV7-4
CDR3: CASSGGLTRDRDSNQPQHF

J: TRBJ2-7
D: TRBD1
V: TRBV18
CDR3: CASSLSSGTGLTEQYF

J: TRBJ1-1
D: TRBD1
V: TRBV11-2
CDR3: CASSTRTGRRERNTEAFF

J: TRBJ2-1
D: .
V: TRBV18
CDR3: CASSPQANPQGNEQFF

J: TRBJ1-1
D: .
V: TRBV29-1
CDR3: CSVVAQTNTEAFF

J: TRBJ1-6
D: .
V: TRBV9
CDR3: CASSVGDQGNSPLHF

J: TRBJ2-7
D: TRBD1
V: TRBV14
CDR3: CASSLGWDREDYEQYF

J: TRBJ2-3
D: .
V: TRBV30
CDR3: CAWSVGGLDTQYF

J: TRBJ2-7
D: .
V: TRBV7-2
CDR3: CASSPIVGRGYEQYF

J: TRBJ1-1
D: TRBD1
V: TRBV7-9
CDR3: CASSPRDRGHPTEAFF

J: TRBJ1-6
D: .
V: TRBV2
CDR3: CASSPNQGGNSPLHF

J: TRBJ2-7
D: TRBD1
V: TRBV7-9
CDR3: CASSTGQGGDEQYF

J: TRBJ2-3
D: .
V: TRBV11-2
CDR3: CASSLDRGDTQYF

J: TRBJ2-7
D: .
V: TRBV19
CDR3: CASSGAGPYEQYF

J: TRBJ2-1
D: .
V: TRBV5-1
CDR3: CASAESGRANEQFF

J: TRBJ1-6
D: .
V: TRBV2
CDR3: CASSGPRDWSSYNSPLHF

J: TRBJ2-5
D: TRBD1
V: TRBV6-6
CDR3: CAIGQAEGTQYF

J: TRBJ1-1
D: TRBD1
V: TRBV7-9
CDR3: CASSPRGWDRSKNTEAFF

J: TRBJ2-7
D: .
V: TRBV11-2
CDR3: CASSRLQASGEQYF

J: TRBJ1-5
D: TRBD1
V: TRBV5-1
CDR3: CASSPGTGENQPQHF

J: TRBJ1-2
D: TRBD1
V: TRBV29-1
CDR3: CSVALQTGVSYGYTF

J: TRBJ2-2
D: TRBD2
V: TRBV9
CDR3: CASSVYPSGGTGELFF

J: TRBJ1-4
D: TRBD1
V: TRBV9
CDR3: CASSVGTGREKLFF

J: TRBJ2-3
D: TRBD2
V: TRBV30
CDR3: CAWSGPAGGPDTQYF

J: TRBJ1-1
D: .
V: TRBV30
CDR3: CAWTVPGNTEAFF

J: TRBJ2-1
D: .
V: TRBV11-3
CDR3: CASSSGQGGDEQFF

J: TRBJ2-7
D: TRBD2
V: TRBV5-4
CDR3: CASSVTSGPSYEQYF

J: TRBJ2-5
D: TRBD1
V: TRBV19
CDR3: CASTGQYQETQYF

J: TRBJ2-3
D: TRBD1
V: TRBV29-1
CDR3: CSVGQGATADTQYF

J: TRBJ1-2
D: .
V: TRBV9
CDR3: CASSNRQKEGYTF

J: TRBJ2-5
D: .
V: TRBV19
CDR3: CASSIVSQETQYF

J: TRBJ2-1
D: TRBD2
V: TRBV5-1
CDR3: CASSLLAGHSYNEQFF

J: TRBJ2-1
D: TRBD2
V: TRBV5-1
CDR3: CASSFGLASNEQFF

J: TRBJ1-1
D: .
V: TRBV5-1
CDR3: CASRVGPGTEAFF